A single sample is the source of the 5 T cell receptor beta chains below, sequenced in a study of identical twins. TCRdb processed the 5' RACE reads anew with MiXCR; each CDR3 protein has one entry. The profile shows approximately 350,000 distinct CDR3 sequences, about 12% of them singletons. This sample also belongs to another study, concerning yellow fever vaccine responses in identical twins.

Material: CD8+ T cells sorted from blood. These receptors were obtained from a woman aged 18-29 years in good health.

The chain is built from TRBV3-1 and TRBJ2-2; 11 bases fit TRBD2. Germline V gives CDR1 LGHDT, CDR2 YNNKEL (reference sequence). This CDR3 is 18 amino acids long. The J segment lost 2 bases and the V segment lost 5 bases, leaving 10 bases of the junction unmatched. CDR3 DNA: TGTGCCAGCAGCGTGACTTGGGGACTAGCGGCCAACACCGGGGAGCTGTTTTTT. This codes for CASSVTWGLAANTGELFF.

J is TRBJ2-7 and V is TRBV6-2 or TRBV6-3; 7 nucleotides agree with TRBD2. Trimming removed 4 bases from V and 2 bases from J; junction bases left unmatched: 5. The CDR3 sequence is 14 residues long. Germline V gene lookup returns CDR1 MNHEY and CDR2 SVGEGT. The CDR3 coding sequence is TGTGCCAGCAGTTTGTGGGAGGGCACCTACGAGCAGTACGTC. This gives the protein CASSLWEGTYEQYV.

This clonotype was observed a handful of times. CDR3 DNA: TGTGCCAGCAGCAGGTCCCGCACAGATACGCAGTATTTT. Amino acids: CASSRSRTDTQYF. J is TRBJ2-3 and V is TRBV14; D call uncertain. The CDR3 covers 13 residues. Germline CDR1 SGHDN, CDR2 FVKESK. V was cut by 5 bases and J by 1 base, with 7 bases left in between.

The chain uses TRBV7-8 and TRBJ2-7; 8 bases match TRBD2. Germline lookup yields CDR1 SGHVS and CDR2 FQNEAQ. The V segment lost 4 bases and the J segment 0 bases; nucleotides outside the gene matches: 5. CDR3 length: 15 amino acids. Here the CDR3 reads CASSSSGRSSYEQYF. CDR3 sequence (DNA): TGTGCCAGCAGCTCTAGCGGGCGCAGCTCCTACGAGCAGTACTTC. Using reference TRBV7-8 and TRBJ2-7 for the parts outside the CDR3, the full variable domain is GAGVSQSPRYKVAKRGQDVALRCDPISGHVSLFWYQQALGQGPEFLTYFQNEAQLDKSGLPSDRFFAERPEGSVSTLKIQRTQQEDSAVYLCASSSSGRSSYEQYFGPGTRLTVT.

The chain joins TRBV20-1 to TRBJ2-2; 7 bases match TRBD1. V lost 5 bases and J lost 1; bases outside the gene matches: 1. The length of the CDR3 is 13 residues. The germline CDR1 and CDR2 sequences are DFQATT and SNEGSKA (reference sequence). The CDR3 nucleotides read TGCAGTGCTGGGACAGTGAACACCGGGGAGCTGTTTTTT. It is translated as CSAGTVNTGELFF.